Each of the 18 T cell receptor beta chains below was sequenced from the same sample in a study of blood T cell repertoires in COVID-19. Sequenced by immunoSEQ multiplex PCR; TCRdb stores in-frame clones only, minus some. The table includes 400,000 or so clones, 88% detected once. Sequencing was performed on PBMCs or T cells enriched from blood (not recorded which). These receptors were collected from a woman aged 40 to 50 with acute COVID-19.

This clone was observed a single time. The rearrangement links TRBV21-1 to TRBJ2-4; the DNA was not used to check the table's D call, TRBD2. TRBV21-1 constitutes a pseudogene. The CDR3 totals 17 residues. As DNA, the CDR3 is TGTGCCAGCAGCAAAGGGTGGGGGGGTCTTGACAAAAACATTCAGTACTTC. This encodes CASSKGWGGLDKNIQYF.

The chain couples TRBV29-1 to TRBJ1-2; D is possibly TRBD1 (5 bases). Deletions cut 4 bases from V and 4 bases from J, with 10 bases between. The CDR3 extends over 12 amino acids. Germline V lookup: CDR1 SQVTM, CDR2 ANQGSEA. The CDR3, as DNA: TGCAGCGTTGTCGGGCAGGGCTATGGCTACACCTTC. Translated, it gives CSVVGQGYGYTF.

The CDR3 region has the DNA TGTGCCAGTAGAGGGGGAAGGGTGTCTGAAGCTTTCTTT. This encodes CASRGGRVSEAFF. The chain links TRBV19 to TRBJ1-1; TRBD1 is a possible D gene (6 bases). Germline V gives CDR1 LNHDA, CDR2 SQIVND (reference sequence). The CDR3 spans 13 residues. V was trimmed by 6 bases and J by 6 bases, leaving 14 bases between them. Looking up the rest from reference TRBV19 and TRBJ1-1 gives the full variable domain: DGGITQSPKYLFRKEGQNVTLSCEQNLNHDAMYWYRQDPGQGLRLIYYSQIVNDFQKGDIAEGYSVSREKKESFPLTVTSAQKNPTAFYLCASRGGRVSEAFFGQGTRLTVV.

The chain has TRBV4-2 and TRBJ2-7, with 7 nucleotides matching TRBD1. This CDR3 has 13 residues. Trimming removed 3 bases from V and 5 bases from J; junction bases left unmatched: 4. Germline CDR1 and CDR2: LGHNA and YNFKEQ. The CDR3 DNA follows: TGTGCCAGCAGCCAGGACAGGTTCAACGAGCAGTACTTC. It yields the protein CASSQDRFNEQYF.

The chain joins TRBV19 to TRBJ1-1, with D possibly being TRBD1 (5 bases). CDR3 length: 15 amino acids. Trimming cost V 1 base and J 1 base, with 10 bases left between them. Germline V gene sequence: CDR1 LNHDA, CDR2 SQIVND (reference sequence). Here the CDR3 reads CASSIGGARNTEAFF. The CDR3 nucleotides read TGTGCCAGTAGTATAGGTGGGGCGAGGAACACTGAAGCTTTCTTT.

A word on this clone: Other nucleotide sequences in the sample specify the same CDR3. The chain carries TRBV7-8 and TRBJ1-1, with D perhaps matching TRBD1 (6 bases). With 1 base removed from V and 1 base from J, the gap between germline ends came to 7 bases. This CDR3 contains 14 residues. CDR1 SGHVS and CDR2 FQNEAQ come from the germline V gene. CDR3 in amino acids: CASSLVGGNTEAFF. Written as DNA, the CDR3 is TGTGCCAGCAGCTTAGTAGGGGGGAACACTGAAGCTTTCTTT.

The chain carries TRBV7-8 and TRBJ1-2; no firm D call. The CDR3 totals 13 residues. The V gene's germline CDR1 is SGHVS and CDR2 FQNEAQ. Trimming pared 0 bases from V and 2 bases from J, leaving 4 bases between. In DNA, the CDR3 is TGTGCCAGCAGCTTAGCACAGAACTATGGCTACACCTTC. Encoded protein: CASSLAQNYGYTF.

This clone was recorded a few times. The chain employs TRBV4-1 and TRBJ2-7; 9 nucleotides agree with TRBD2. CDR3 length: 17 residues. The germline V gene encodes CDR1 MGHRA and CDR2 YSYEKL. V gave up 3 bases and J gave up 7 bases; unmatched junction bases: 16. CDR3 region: CASSQGGASGEHWEQYF. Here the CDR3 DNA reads TGCGCCAGCAGCCAGGGGGGAGCTAGCGGGGAACATTGGGAGCAGTACTTC.

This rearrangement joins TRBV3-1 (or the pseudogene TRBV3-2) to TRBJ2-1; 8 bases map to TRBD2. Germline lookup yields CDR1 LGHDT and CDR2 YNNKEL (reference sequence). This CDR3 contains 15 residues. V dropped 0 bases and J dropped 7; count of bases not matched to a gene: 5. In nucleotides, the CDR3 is TGTGCCAGCAGCCAAGATGGACGGGGGGGTAATGAGCAGTTCTTC. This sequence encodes CASSQDGRGGNEQFF.

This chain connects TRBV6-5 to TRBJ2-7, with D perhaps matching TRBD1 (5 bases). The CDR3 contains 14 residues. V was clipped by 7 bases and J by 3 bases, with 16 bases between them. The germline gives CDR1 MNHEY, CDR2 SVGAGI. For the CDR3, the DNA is TGTGCCAGCATGGACACGGGCTACTACTACGAGCAGTACTTC. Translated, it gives CASMDTGYYYEQYF.

The CDR3 region is CATSDRTGPNKKLFF. CDR3 nucleotides: TGTGCCACCAGTGACCGGACAGGGCCAAATAAAAAACTGTTTTTT. This chain joins TRBV24-1 and TRBJ1-4; 8 nucleotides match TRBD1. This CDR3 contains 15 residues. After removal of 4 bases from V and 9 bases from J, the junction contained 9 bases not matched to a gene. Germline lookup yields CDR1 KGHDR and CDR2 SFDVKD.

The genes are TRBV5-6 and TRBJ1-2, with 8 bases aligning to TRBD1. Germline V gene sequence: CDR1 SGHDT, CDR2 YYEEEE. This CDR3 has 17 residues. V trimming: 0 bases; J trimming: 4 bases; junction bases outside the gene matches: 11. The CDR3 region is CASSLEDRVWGSYGYTF. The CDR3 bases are TGTGCCAGCAGCTTGGAGGACAGGGTTTGGGGGAGCTATGGCTACACCTTC. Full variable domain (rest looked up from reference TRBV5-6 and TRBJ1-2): DAGVTQSPTHLIKTRGQQVTLRCSPKSGHDTVSWYQQALGQGPQFIFQYYEEEERQRGNFPDRFSGHQFPNYSSELNVNALLLGDSALYLCASSLEDRVWGSYGYTFGSGTRLTVV.

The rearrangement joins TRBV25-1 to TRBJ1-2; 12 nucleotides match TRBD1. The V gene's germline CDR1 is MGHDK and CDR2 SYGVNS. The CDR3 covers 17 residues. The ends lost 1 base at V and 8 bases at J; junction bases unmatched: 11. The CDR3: CASSELGTGGDLEGYTF. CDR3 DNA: TGTGCCAGCAGTGAATTAGGGACAGGGGGCGATTTAGAAGGCTACACCTTC.

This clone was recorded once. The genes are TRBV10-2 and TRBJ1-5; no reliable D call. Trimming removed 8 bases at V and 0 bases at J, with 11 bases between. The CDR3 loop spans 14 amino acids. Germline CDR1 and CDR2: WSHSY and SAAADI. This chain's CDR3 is CASVGVNSNQPQHF. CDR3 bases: TGCGCCAGCGTGGGAGTTAATAGCAATCAGCCCCAGCATTTT.

In DNA form, the CDR3 reads TGTGCCACCAGCAGATGGAACGGGGGGGCCAAAAACATTCAGTACTTC. As protein: CATSRWNGGAKNIQYF. J is TRBJ2-4 and V is TRBV15, with TRBD2 matching over 7 bases. The germline V gene encodes CDR1 LNHNV and CDR2 YYDKDF (reference sequence). After removal of 2 bases from V and 1 base from J, the junction contained 5 bases not matched to a gene. This CDR3 contains 16 residues.

Here the CDR3 DNA reads TGTGCCAGCAGTTACCGGACAGACACAGATACGCAGTATTTT. It translates to CASSYRTDTDTQYF. This chain joins TRBV6-5 and TRBJ2-3; tentative D call: TRBD1 (6 bases). Germline V gene data show CDR1 as MNHEY and CDR2 as SVGAGI. V shed 2 bases and J shed 2 bases, with 8 bases lying between them. This CDR3 comprises 14 residues.

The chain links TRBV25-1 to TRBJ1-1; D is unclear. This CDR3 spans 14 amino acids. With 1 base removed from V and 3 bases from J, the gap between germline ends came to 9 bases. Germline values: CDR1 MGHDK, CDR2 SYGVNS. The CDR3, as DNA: TGTGCCAGCAGTGAATTCGAGGAAGACACTGAAGCTTTCTTT. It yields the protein CASSEFEEDTEAFF.

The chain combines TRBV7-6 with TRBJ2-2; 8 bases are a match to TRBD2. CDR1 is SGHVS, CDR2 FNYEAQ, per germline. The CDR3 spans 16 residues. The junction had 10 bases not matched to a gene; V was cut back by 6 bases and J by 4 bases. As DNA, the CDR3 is TGTGCCAGCAGAACCCCCGGGACTAGTGTCACCGGGGAGCTGTTTTTT. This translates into CASRTPGTSVTGELFF.